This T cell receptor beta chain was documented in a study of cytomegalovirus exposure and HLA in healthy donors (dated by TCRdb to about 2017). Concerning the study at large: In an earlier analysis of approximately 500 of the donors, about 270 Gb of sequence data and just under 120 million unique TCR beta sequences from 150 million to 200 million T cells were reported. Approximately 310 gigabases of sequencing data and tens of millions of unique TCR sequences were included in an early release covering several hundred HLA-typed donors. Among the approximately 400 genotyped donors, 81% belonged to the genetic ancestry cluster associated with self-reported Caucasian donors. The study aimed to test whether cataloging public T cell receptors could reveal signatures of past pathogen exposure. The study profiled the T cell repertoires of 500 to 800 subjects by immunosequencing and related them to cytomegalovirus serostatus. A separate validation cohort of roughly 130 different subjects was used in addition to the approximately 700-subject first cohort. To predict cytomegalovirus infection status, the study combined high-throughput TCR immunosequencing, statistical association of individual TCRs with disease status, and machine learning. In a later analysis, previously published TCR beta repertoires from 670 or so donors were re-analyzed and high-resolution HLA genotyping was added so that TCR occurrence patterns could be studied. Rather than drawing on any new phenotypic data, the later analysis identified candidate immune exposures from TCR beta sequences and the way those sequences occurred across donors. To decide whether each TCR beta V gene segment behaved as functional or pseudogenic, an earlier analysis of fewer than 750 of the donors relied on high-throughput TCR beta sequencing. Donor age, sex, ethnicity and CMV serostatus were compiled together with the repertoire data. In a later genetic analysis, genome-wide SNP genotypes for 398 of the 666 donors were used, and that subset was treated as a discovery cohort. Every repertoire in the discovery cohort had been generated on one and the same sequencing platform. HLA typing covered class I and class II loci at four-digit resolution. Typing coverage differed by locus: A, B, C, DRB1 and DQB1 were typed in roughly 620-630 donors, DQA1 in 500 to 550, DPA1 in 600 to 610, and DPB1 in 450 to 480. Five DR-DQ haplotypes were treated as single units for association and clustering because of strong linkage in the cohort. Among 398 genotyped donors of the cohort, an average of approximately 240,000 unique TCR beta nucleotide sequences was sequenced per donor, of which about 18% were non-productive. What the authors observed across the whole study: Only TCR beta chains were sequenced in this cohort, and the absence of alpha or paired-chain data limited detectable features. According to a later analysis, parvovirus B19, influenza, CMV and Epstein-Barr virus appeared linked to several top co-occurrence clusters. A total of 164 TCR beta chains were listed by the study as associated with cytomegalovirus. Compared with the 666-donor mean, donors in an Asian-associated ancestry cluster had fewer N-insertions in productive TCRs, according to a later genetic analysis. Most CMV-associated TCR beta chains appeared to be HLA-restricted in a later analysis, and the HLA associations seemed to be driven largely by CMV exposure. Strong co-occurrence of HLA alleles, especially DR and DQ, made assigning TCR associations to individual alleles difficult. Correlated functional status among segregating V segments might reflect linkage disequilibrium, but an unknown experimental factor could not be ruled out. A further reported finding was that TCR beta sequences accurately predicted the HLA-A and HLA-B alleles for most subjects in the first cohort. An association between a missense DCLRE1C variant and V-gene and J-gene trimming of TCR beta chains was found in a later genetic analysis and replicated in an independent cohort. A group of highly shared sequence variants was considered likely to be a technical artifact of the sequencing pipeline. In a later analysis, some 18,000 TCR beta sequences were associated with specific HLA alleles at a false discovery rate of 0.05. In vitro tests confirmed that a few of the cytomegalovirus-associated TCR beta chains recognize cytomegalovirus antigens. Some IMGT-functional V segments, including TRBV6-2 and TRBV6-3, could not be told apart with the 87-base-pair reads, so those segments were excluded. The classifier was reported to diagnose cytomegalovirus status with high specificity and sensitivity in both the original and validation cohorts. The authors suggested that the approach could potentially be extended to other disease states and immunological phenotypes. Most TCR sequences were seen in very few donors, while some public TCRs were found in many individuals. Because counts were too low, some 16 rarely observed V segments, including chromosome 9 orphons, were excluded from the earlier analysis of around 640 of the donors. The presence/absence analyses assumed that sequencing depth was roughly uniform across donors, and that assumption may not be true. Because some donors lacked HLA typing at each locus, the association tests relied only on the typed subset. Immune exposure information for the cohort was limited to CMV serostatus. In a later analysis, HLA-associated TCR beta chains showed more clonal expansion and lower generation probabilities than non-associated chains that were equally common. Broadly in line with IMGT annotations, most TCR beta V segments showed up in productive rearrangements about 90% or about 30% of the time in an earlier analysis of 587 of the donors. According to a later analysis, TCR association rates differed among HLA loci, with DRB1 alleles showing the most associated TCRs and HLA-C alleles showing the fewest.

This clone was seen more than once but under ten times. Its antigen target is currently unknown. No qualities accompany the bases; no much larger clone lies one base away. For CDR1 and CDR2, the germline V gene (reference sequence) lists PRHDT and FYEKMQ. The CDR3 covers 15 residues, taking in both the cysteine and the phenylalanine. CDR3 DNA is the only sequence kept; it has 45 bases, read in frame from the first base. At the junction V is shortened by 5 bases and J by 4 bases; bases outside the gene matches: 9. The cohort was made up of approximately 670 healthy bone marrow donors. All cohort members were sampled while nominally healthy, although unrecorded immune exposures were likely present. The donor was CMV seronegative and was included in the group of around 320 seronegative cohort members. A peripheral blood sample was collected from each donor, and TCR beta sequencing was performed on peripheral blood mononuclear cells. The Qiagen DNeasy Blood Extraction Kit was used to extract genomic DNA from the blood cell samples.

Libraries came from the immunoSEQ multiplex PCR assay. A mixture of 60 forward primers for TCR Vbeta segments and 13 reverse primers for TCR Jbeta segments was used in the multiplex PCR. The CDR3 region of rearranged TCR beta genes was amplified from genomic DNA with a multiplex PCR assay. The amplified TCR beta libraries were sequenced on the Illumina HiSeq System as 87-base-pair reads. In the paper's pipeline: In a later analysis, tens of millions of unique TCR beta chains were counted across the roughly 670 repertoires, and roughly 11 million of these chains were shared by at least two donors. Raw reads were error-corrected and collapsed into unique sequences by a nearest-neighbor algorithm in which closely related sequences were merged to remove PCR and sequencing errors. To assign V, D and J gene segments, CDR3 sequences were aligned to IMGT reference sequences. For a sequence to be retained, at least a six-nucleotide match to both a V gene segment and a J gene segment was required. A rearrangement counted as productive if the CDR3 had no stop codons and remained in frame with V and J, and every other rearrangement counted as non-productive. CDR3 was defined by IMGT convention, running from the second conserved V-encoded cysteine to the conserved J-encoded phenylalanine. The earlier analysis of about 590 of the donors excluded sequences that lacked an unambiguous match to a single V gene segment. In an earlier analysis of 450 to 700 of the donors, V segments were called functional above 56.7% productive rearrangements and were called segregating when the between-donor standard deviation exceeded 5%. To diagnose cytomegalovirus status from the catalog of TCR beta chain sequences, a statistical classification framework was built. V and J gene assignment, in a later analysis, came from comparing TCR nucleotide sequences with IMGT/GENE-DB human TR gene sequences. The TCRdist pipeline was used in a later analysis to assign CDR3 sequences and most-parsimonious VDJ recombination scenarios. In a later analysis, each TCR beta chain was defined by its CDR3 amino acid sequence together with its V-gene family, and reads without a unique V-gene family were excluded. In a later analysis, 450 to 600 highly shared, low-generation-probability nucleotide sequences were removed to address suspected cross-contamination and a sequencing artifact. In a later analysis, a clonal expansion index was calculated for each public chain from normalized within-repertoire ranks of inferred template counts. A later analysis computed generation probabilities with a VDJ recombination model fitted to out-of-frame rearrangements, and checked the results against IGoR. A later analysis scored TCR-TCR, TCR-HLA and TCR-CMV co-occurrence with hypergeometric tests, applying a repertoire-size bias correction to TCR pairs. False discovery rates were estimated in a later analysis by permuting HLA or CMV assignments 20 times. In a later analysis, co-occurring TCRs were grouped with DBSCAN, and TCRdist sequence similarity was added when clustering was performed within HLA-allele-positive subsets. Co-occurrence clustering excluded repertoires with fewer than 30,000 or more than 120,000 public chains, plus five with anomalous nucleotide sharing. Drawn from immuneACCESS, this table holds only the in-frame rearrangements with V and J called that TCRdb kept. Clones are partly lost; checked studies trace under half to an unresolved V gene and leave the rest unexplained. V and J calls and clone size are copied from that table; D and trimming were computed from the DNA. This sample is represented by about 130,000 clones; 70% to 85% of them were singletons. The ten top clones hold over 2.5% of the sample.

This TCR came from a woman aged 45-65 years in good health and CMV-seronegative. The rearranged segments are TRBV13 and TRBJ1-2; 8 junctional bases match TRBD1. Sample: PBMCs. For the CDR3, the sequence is CASSRYPGGLYGYTF. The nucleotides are TGTGCCAGCAGCCGATACCCAGGGGGCCTCTATGGCTACACCTTC.